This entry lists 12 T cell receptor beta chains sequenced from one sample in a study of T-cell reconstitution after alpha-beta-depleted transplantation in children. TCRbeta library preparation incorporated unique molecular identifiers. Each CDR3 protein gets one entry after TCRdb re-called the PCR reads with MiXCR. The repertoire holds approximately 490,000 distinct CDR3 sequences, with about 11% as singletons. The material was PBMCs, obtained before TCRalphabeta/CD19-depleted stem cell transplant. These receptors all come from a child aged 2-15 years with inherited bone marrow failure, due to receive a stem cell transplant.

The chain's CDR3 is CASSSYTYSGANVLTF. The CDR3 bases are TGTGCCAGCTCATCTTACACGTACTCTGGGGCCAACGTCCTGACTTTC. V and J are TRBV18 and TRBJ2-6; D is uncertain. This CDR3 comprises 16 residues. Trimming removed 5 bases at V and 0 bases at J, with 11 bases between. The V gene's germline CDR1 is KGHSH and CDR2 LQKENI.

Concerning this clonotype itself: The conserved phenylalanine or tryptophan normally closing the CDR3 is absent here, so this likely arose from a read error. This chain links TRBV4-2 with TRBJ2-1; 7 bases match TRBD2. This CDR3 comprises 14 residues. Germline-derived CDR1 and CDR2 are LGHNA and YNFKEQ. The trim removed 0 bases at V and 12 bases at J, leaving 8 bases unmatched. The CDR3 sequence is CASSQDRGVVGQFC. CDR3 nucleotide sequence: TGTGCCAGCAGCCAAGACCGGGGGGTCGTAGGGCAGTTCTGC.

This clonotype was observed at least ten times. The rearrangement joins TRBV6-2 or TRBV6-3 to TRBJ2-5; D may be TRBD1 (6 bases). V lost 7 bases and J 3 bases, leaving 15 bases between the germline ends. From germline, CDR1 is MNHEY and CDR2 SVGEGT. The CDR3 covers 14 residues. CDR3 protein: CASKLQQGKETQYF. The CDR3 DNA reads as TGTGCCAGCAAACTTCAACAGGGAAAAGAGACCCAGTACTTC.

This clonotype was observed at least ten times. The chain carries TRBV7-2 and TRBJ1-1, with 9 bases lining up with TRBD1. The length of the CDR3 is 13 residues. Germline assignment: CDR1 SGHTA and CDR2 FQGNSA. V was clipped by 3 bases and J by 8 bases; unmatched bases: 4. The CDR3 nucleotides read TGTGCCAGCAGCTTGAACAGGGGGCGGGAAGCTTTCTTT. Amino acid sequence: CASSLNRGREAFF. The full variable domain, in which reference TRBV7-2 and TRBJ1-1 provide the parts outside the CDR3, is GAGVSQSPSNKVTEKGKDVELRCDPISGHTALYWYRQSLGQGLEFLIYFQGNSAPDKSGLPSDRFSAERTGGSVSTLTIQRTQQEDSAVYLCASSLNRGREAFFGQGTRLTVV.

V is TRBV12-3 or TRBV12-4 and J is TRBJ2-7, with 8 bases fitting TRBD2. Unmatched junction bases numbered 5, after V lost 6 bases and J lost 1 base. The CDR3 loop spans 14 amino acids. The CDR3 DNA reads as TGTGCCAGCAGAAGAGCGGGAGCGTCCTACGAGCAGTACTTC. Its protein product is CASRRAGASYEQYF.

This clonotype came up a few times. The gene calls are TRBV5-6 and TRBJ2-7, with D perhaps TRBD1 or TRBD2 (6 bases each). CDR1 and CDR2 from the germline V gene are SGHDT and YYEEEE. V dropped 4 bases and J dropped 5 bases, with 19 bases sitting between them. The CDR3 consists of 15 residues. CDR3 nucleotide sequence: TGTGCCAGCAGCAGACGCGGGACGGGGGCCGACGAGCAGTACTTC. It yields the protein CASSRRGTGADEQYF.

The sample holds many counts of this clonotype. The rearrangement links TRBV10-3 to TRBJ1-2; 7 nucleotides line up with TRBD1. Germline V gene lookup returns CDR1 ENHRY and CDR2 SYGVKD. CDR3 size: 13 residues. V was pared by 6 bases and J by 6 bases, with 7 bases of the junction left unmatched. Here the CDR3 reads CAISQFGQDGYTF. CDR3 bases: TGTGCCATCAGCCAATTCGGACAGGATGGCTACACCTTC.

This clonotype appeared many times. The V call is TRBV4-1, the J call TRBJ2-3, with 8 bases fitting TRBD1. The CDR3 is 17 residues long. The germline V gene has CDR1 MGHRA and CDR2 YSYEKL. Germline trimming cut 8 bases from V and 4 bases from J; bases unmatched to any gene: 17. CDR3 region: CASQSGFLDREADTQYF. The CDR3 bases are TGCGCCAGCCAGTCCGGGTTTTTGGACAGGGAGGCAGATACGCAGTATTTT.

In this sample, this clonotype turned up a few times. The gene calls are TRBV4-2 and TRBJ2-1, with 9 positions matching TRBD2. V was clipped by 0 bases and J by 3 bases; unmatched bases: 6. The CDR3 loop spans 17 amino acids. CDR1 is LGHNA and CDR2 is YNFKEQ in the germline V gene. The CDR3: CASSQDFGTSSYNEQFF. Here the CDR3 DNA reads TGTGCCAGCAGCCAAGATTTCGGGACTAGCAGCTACAATGAGCAGTTCTTC.

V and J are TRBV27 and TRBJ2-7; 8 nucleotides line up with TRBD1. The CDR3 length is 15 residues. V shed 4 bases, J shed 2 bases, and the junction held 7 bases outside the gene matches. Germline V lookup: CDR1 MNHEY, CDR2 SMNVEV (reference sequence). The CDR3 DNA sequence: TGTGCCAGCAGTTCCGGGGACAGGTCCCCCTACGAGCAGTACTTC. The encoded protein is CASSSGDRSPYEQYF.

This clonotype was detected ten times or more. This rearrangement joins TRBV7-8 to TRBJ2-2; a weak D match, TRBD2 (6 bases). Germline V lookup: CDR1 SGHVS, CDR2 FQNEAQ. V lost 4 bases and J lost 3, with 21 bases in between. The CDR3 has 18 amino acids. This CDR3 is CASSWTPFLGGDTGELFF. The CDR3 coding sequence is TGTGCCAGCAGCTGGACACCCTTTCTGGGCGGGGACACCGGGGAGCTGTTTTTT.

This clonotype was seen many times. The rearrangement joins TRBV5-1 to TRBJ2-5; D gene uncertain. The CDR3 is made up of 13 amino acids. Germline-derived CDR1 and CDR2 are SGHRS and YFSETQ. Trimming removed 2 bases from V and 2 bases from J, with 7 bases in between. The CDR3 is CASSFPQQETQYF. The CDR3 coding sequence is TGCGCCAGCAGCTTCCCACAGCAAGAGACCCAGTACTTC.